This T cell receptor (beta chain) was identified in a study of shared clonotypes between healthy human individuals. Study findings and constraints: It was the non-shared clonotypes that had lower generation probabilities than clonotypes shared by all four donors. Sampling covered blood only; tissue repertoires likely differ.

Donors comprised only Caucasian adults living in Nashville, Tennessee. Memory CD4+ cells were the fraction left after CD45RA+ naive selection. Assay: immunoSEQ multiplex PCR; the TCRdb copy retains only in-frame clones and omits some. The sample contains approximately 2.1 million clones, approximately 93% of which appear only once. Concerning this clone itself: What it binds is not known.

Sequenced input: naive CD4+ T cells from PBMCs. Subset given: CD45RA+ positively selected. This sequence originates from a man younger than 30 in good health. Some clones in this sample may be carry-over from other donors' samples.

In DNA, the CDR3 is TGTGCCAGCAGCTTAGAGGCTCAGCCCCAGCATTTT. As protein: CASSLEAQPQHF. The chain is built from TRBV7-2 and TRBJ1-5; D remains ambiguous. CDR1 and CDR2 (germline): SGHTA, FQGNSA. The V end was cut by 1 base, the J end by 6 bases, with 4 bases between. The CDR3 has 12 amino acids.